The clone carrying this T cell receptor beta chain has only a few counts. Its antigen is not identified. Regarding treatment: roughly 18 received Ad26.COV2.S at low or high dose, single or two shots; several received placebo; per-sample allocation not given. Day 63 following the first vaccine or placebo injection was when the samples were taken. The sample comes from a study of Ad26.COV2.S vaccination and SARS-CoV-2 variants. Regarding the study as a whole: Spike-specific responses of CD8+ and CD4+ T cells were reported to display substantial breadth after vaccination. While placebo recipients had lower spike-specific TCR breadth, vaccine recipients had more.

Sequenced by immunoSEQ multiplex PCR; TCRdb stores in-frame clones only, minus some. The repertoire consists of around 320,000 clones, with around 84% occurring once and the leading ten covering around 1.9%. The germline V gene has CDR1 SGHRS and CDR2 YFSETQ. This CDR3 spans 16 amino acids. The V end was cut by 0 bases, the J end by 4 bases, with 16 bases between. This chain links TRBV5-1 with TRBJ2-5; weak D call: TRBD2 (7 bases). The sequences come from peripheral blood, collected in a trial of Ad26.COV2.S vaccine versus placebo. The receptor was derived from a person aged 18 to 65 who received the Ad26.COV2.S COVID-19 vaccine or a placebo. CDR3 coding DNA: TGCGCCAGCAGCTTGGTCTTCAGGGAGGGGGTAGAGACCCAGTACTTC. This gives the protein CASSLVFREGVETQYF.